The present T cell receptor beta chain was sequenced within a study of T cell changes during pregnancy in multiple sclerosis. The V and J ends lost 4 bases and 3 bases, in that order; junction bases with no gene match: 7. The CDR3 has 16 amino acids. The V gene's germline CDR1 is MNHEY and CDR2 SMNVEV (reference sequence). Using immunoSEQ multiplex PCR, the repertoire was profiled, and TCRdb retains in-frame clones only, with some absent. The data show 50,000 to 65,000 clones, over 85% seen once. The sequence derives from a female donor with multiple sclerosis, enrolled in a pregnancy study. This chain uses TRBV27 with TRBJ1-5, with 9 nucleotides matching TRBD1. Material: CD8+ T cells from peripheral blood mononuclear cells, obtained before pregnancy. The CDR3 spells CASSSRTGDLNQPQHF. CDR3 nucleotide sequence: TGTGCCAGCAGTTCCCGGACAGGGGACCTCAATCAGCCCCAGCATTTT.